Following are 2 T cell receptor beta chains from one sample sequenced in a study of shared clonotypes between healthy human individuals (dated by TCRdb to the early 2020s). Library construction relied on the immunoSEQ multiplex PCR assay. In its TCRdb copy, this immuneACCESS table keeps in-frame sequences only and misses some clones. Where compared with another copy, unresolved V genes explain less than half of these, and the others have no known cause. For this sample the table gives around 320,000 clones, of which around 87% were detected only once. Roughly 17% of the sample is taken by the ten largest. The sample comprised memory CD8+ T cells sorted from blood. According to the study, the label for this sample's cell subset or site signals: CD45RO+ cells pooled with CCR7-negative TemRA cells. The receptors derive from a man between 18 and 29 years old in good health.

To note about this clone: Within the sample, other DNA sequences also encode this same CDR3. The J gene is TRBJ2-7, the V gene TRBV6-1; no definite D call. The CDR3 is 12 amino acids. V was shortened by 4 bases and J by 3 bases, with 7 bases between the two germline ends. Germline CDR1 reads MNHNS; CDR2 reads SASEGT. CDR3: CASSGDRYEQYF. The CDR3 DNA follows: TGTGCCAGCAGTGGCGATCGCTACGAGCAGTACTTC.

J is TRBJ1-2 and V is TRBV28, with D maybe TRBD1 (6 bases). The CDR3 runs 15 residues. V was pared by 5 bases and J by 4 bases, with 17 bases between. The germline gives CDR1 MDHEN, CDR2 SYDVKM. CDR3 amino acids: CASSQTGQVGYGYTF. CDR3 in DNA: TGTGCCAGCAGTCAAACAGGGCAAGTTGGCTATGGCTACACCTTC.